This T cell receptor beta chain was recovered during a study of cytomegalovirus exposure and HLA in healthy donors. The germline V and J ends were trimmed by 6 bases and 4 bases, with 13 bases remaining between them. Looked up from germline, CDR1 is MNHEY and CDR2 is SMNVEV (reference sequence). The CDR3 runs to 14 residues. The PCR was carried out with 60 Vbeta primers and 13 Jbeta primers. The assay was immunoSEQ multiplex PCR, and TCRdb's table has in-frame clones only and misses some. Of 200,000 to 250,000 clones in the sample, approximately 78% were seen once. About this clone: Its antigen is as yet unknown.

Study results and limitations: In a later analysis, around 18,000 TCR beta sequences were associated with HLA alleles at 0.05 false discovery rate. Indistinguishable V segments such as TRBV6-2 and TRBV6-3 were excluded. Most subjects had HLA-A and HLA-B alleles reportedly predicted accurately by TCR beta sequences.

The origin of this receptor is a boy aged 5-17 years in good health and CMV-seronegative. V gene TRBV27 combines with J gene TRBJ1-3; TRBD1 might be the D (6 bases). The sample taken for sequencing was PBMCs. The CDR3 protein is CASRKGGAGNTIYF. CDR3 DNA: TGTGCCAGCAGAAAAGGGGGTGCGGGAAACACCATATATTTT.